One and the same sample provided the 4 T cell receptor beta chains below, sequenced in a study of a mutant IDH1 vaccine in newly diagnosed glioma (dated by TCRdb to the early 2020s). These receptors have no known antigen. Sample time point, as interpreted from the label and publication: week 5, during vaccination. A 20-mer mutant IDH1 peptide at 300 micrograms in Montanide made up each vaccine dose, which was injected subcutaneously together with topical imiquimod. The library was prepared using the immunoSEQ multiplex PCR assay. TCRdb's version of the immuneACCESS table is confined to in-frame rearrangements and falls short of the full clone set. An unresolved V gene accounts for under half of the shortfall where checked; the remainder is of unknown origin. The sample profile shows approximately 24,000 clones; roughly 77% of them were found once. Of the sample, just under 9.5% falls within the top ten clones.

Here the sequenced sample was PBMCs, taken from a glioma patient whose treatment included an IDH1 peptide vaccine. The receptors were sampled from a man between 35 and 55 years old with glioma.

The chain employs TRBV7-9 and TRBJ1-2, with unresolved D. Germline V CDR1 and CDR2: SEHNR, FQNEAQ (reference sequence). V lost 4 bases, J lost 3 bases, and 12 bases lay in between. This CDR3 spans 14 amino acids. The CDR3 nucleotides read TGTGCCAGCAGCTCCGGCAGGAAGCACTATGGCTACACCTTC. It specifies CASSSGRKHYGYTF.

This clone was seen only a few times. The chain couples TRBV6-4 to TRBJ1-1; maybe TRBD1 (5 bases). The V gene lost 6 bases and the J gene lost 2 bases, with 10 bases spanning the gap. The germline CDR1 and CDR2 sequences are MRHNA and SNTAGT. The CDR3 runs to 13 residues. The CDR3 protein is CASREGVNTEAFF. In DNA, the CDR3 is TGTGCCAGCAGAGAAGGGGTTAACACTGAAGCTTTCTTT.

The chain joins TRBV18 to TRBJ1-2, with D hard to call. Trimming took off 2 bases at V and 2 bases at J, with 9 bases between the two ends. Germline CDR1 KGHSH, CDR2 LQKENI. The CDR3 is 14 amino acids. This chain's CDR3 is CASSPGIENYGYTF. The CDR3 nucleotides read TGTGCCAGCTCACCAGGGATAGAAAACTATGGCTACACCTTC.

This chain connects TRBV4-2 to TRBJ2-4; the D is unclear. CDR1 is LGHNA and CDR2 is YNFKEQ in the germline V gene. V dropped 3 bases and J dropped 0 bases, with 12 bases sitting between them. The CDR3 is 16 residues long. The CDR3 nucleotides are TGTGCCAGCAGCCAGCCGGACGTACTAGCCAAAAACATTCAGTACTTC. Its protein is CASSQPDVLAKNIQYF.